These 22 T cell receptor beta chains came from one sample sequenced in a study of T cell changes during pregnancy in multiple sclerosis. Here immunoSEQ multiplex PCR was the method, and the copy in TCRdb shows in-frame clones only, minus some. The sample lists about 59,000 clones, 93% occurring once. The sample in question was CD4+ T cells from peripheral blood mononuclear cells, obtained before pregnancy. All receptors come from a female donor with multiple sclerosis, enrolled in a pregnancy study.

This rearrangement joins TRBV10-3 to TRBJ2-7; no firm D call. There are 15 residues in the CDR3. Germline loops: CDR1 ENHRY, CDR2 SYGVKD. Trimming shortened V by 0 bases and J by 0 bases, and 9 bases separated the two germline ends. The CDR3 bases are TGTGCCATCAGTGAGTCGACGGAGAGCTCCTACGAGCAGTACTTC. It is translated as CAISESTESSYEQYF.

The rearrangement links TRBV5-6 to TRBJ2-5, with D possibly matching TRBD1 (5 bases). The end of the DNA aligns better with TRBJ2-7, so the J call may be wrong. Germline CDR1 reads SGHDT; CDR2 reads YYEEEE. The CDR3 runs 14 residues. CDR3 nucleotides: TGTGCCAGCAGCTTGGTCGACAGCTCCTACGAGCAGTACTTC. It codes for CASSLVDSSYEQYF.

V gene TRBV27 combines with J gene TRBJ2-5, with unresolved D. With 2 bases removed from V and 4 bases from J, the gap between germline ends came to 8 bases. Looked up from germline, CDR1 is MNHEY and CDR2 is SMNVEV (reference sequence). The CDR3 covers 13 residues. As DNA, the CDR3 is TGTGCCAGCAGTTTAACACACAGAGAGACCCAGTACTTC. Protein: CASSLTHRETQYF.

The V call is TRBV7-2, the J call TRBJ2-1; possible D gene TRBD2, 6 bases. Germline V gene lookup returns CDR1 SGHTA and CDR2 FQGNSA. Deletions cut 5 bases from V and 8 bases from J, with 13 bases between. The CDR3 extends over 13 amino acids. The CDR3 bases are TGTGCCAGCAGCAAACGTCGGAGGGATGAGCAGTTCTTC. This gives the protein CASSKRRRDEQFF.

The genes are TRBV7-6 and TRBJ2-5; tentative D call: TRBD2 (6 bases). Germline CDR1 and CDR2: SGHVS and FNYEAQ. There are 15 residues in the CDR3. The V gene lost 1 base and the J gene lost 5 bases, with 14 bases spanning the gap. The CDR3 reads CASSLGSGRRETQYF. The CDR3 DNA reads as TGTGCCAGCAGCTTAGGGTCGGGGAGGCGGGAGACCCAGTACTTC. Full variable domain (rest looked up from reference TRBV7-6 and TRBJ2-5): GAGVSQSPRYKVTKRGQDVALRCDPISGHVSLYWYRQALGQGPEFLTYFNYEAQQDKSGLPNDRFSAERPEGSISTLTIQRTEQRDSAMYRCASSLGSGRRETQYFGPGTRLLVL.

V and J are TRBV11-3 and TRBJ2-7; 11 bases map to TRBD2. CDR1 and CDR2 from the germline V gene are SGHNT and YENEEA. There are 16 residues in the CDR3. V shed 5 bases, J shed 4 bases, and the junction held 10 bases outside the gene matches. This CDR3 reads CASSTGLLAGGYEQYF. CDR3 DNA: TGTGCCAGCAGCACAGGCTTATTAGCGGGAGGGTACGAGCAGTACTTC.

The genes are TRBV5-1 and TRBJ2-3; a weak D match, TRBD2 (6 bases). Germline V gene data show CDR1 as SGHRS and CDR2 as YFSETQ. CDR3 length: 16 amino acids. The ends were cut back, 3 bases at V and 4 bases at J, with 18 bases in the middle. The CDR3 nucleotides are TGCGCCAGCAGCTCAGAGTACGGGAGAATTTCAGATACGCAGTATTTT. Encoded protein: CASSSEYGRISDTQYF. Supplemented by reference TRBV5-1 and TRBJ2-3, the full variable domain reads KAGVTQTPRYLIKTRGQQVTLSCSPISGHRSVSWYQQTPGQGLQFLFEYFSETQRNKGNFPGRFSGRQFSNSRSEMNVSTLELGDSALYLCASSSEYGRISDTQYFGPGTRLTVL.

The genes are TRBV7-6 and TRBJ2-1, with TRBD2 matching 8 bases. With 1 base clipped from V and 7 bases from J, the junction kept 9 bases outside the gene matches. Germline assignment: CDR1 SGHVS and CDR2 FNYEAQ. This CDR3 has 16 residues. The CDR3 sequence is CASSLVRTSSGNEQFF. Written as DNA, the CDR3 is TGTGCCAGCAGCTTAGTTAGGACTAGCAGCGGGAATGAGCAGTTCTTC.

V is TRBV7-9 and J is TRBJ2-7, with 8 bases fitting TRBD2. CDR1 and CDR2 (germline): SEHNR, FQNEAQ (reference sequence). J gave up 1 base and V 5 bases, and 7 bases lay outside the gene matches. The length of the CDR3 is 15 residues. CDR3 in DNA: TGTGCCAGCAGCCGGGGGGGTCTTACTTCCTACGAGCAGTACTTC. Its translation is CASSRGGLTSYEQYF.

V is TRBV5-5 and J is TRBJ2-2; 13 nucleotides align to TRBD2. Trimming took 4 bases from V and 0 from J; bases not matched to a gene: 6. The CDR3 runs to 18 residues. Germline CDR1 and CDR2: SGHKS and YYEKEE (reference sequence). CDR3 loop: CASSRLAGGLSNTGELFF. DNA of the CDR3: TGTGCCAGCAGCCGACTAGCGGGAGGCCTCTCGAACACCGGGGAGCTGTTTTTT.

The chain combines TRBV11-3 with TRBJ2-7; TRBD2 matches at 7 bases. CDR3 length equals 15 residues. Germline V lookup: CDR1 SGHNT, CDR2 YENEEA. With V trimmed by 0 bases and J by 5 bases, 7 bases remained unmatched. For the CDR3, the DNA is TGTGCCAGCAGCTTAGAACTAGCGAGCAGTGACGAGCAGTACTTC. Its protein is CASSLELASSDEQYF.

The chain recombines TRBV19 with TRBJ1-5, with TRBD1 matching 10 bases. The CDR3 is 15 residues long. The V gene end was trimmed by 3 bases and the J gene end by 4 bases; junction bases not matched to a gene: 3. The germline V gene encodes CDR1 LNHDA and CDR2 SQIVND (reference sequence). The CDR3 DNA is TGTGCCAGTAGTATGGGGACAGGGGCAAATCAGCCCCAGCATTTT. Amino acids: CASSMGTGANQPQHF.

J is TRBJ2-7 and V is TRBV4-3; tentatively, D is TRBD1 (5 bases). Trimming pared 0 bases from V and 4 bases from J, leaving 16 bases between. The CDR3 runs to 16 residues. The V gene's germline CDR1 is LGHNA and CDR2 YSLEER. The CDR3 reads CASSQDSNGQGYEQYF. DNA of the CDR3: TGCGCCAGCAGCCAAGATTCGAACGGGCAGGGTTACGAGCAGTACTTC.

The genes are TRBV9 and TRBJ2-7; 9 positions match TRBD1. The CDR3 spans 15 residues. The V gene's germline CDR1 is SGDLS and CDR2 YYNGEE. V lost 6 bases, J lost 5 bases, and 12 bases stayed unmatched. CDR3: CASTSGGQGEHEQYF. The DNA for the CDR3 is TGTGCCAGCACCTCAGGGGGACAGGGTGAACACGAGCAGTACTTC.

The CDR3 reads CSVSSGVSYNEQFF. CDR3 in DNA: TGCAGCGTTAGTAGCGGGGTCTCCTACAATGAGCAGTTCTTC. This chain links TRBV29-1 with TRBJ2-1; 8 positions agree with TRBD2. The junction had 3 bases not matched to a gene; V was cut back by 5 bases and J by 0 bases. The germline CDR1 and CDR2 sequences are SQVTM and ANQGSEA. The CDR3 spans 14 residues.

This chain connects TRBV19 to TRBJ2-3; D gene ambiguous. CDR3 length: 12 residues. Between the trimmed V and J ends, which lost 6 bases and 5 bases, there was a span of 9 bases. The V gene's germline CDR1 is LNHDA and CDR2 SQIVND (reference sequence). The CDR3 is CASRQAGDTQYF. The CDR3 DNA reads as TGTGCCAGTAGGCAGGCTGGAGATACGCAGTATTTT.

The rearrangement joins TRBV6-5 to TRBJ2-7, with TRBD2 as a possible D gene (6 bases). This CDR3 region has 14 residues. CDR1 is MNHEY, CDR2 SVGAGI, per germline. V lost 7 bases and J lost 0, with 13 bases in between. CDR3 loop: CASKGGGISYEQYF. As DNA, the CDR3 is TGTGCCAGCAAAGGAGGAGGGATCTCCTACGAGCAGTACTTC.

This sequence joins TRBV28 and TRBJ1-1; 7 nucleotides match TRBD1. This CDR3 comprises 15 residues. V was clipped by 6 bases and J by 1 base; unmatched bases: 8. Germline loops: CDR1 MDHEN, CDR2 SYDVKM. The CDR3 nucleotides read TGTGCCAGCAGGCTAAACAGGGGTCCGAACACTGAAGCTTTCTTT. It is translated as CASRLNRGPNTEAFF.

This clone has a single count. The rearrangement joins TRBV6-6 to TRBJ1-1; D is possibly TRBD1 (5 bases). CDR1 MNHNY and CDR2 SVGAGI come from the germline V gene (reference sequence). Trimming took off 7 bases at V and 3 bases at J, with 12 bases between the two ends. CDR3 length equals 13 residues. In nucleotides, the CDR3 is TGTGCCAGCATTTTAAAAGGGGACACTGAAGCTTTCTTT. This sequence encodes CASILKGDTEAFF.

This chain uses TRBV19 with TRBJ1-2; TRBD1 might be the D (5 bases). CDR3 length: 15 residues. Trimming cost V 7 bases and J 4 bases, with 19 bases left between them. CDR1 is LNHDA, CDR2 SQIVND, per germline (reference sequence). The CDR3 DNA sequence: TGTGCCAGTACACCACCCCTCGGAGGGGTCTATGGCTACACCTTC. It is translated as CASTPPLGGVYGYTF.

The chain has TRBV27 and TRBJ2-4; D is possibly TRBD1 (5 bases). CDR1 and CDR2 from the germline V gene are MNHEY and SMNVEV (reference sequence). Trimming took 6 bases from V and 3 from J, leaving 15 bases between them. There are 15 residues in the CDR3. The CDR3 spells CASRLQGSGKNIQYF. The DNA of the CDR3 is TGTGCCAGCAGACTTCAGGGAAGTGGCAAAAACATTCAGTACTTC.

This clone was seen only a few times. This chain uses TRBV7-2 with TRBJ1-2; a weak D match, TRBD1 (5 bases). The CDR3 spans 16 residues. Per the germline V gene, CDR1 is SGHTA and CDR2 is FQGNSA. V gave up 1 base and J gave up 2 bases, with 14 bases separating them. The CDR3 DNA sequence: TGTGCCAGCAGCTTAGGGCCAGGGAAATTCAACTATGGCTACACCTTC. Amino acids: CASSLGPGKFNYGYTF.